This is a list of T cell receptor beta chains from one sample in a study of T cells in Graves' hyperthyroidism and ophthalmopathy. TCRdb recomputed calls from the multiplex PCR reads with MiXCR, one row per CDR3 protein. The sample contains 300,000 to 350,000 distinct CDR3 sequences, over 20% of which appear only once. The sample consisted of blood. These receptors all come from a woman aged 45-59 years with Graves' hyperthyroidism. CDR3s include the opening cysteine and the closing phenylalanine or tryptophan. The order of the fields is D gene, CDR3 length, V gene, J gene, clone size, CDR3 protein, CDR3 DNA. The D gene is left open where the match is weak. Only part of the rows carry a size: once, few, many, or a class if the clone is expanded.

TRBD2,19,TRBV7-2,TRBJ2-1,-,CASSLHGLAGGPFGNEQSF,TGTGCCAGCAGCTTACATGGACTAGCGGGAGGGCCATTTGGGAATGAGCAGTCCTTC
-,15,TRBV19,TRBJ2-6,few,CASSIADSGANVLTF,TGTGCCAGTAGTATAGCAGACTCTGGGGCCAACGTCCTGACTTTC
-,15,TRBV6-2/TRBV6-3,TRBJ2-2,few,CASSGGTSFTGELFF,TGTGCCAGCAGTGGAGGGACATCTTTCACCGGGGAGCTGTTTTTT
-,13,TRBV12-3/TRBV12-4,TRBJ1-1,many,CASSFRRSDEAFF,TGTGCCAGCAGTTTTAGGCGCAGTGACGAAGCTTTCTTT
TRBD2,14,TRBV11-2,TRBJ2-3,many,CASSGLLARDTQYF,TGTGCCAGCAGCGGCCTACTAGCGCGAGATACGCAGTATTTT
TRBD2,12,TRBV14,TRBJ2-1,few,CASSPYSGAQFF,TGTGCCAGCAGCCCTTATAGCGGGGCACAGTTCTTC
TRBD1,17,TRBV30,TRBJ1-6,many,CAWTRDRGPNAYSPLHF,TGTGCCTGGACCCGGGACAGGGGCCCGAACGCTTATTCACCCCTCCACTTT
-,18,TRBV24-1,TRBJ2-6,many,CATSEAPGGGSGANVLTF,TGTGCCACCAGTGAAGCCCCAGGGGGGGGTTCTGGGGCCAACGTCCTGACTTTC
TRBD2,14,TRBV2,TRBJ2-7,many,CASSASSGSYEQYF,TGTGCCAGCAGCGCGTCTAGCGGCTCCTACGAGCAGTACTTC
-,13,TRBV2,TRBJ2-1,many,CASSPSRYNEQFF,TGTGCCAGCAGTCCCAGTCGATACAATGAGCAGTTCTTC
TRBD1,14,TRBV5-1,TRBJ1-2,many,CASSFGTGGRGYTF,TGCGCCAGCAGCTTCGGGACAGGGGGCCGGGGCTACACCTTC
-,14,TRBV15,TRBJ2-1,many,CATSSAGPLNEQFF,TGTGCCACCAGCTCGGCGGGGCCCCTTAATGAGCAGTTCTTC
-,16,TRBV10-3,TRBJ2-5,many,CAILGQRDYFQETQYF,TGTGCCATCCTAGGACAGAGGGACTACTTCCAAGAGACCCAGTACTTC
-,15,TRBV12-3/TRBV12-4,TRBJ1-1,-,CASSLLTRWGTEAFF,TGTGCCAGCAGTTTACTGACGAGGTGGGGCACTGAAGCTTTCTTT
TRBD1,13,TRBV12-3/TRBV12-4,TRBJ1-2,many,CASSLETGYGYTF,TGTGCCAGCAGTTTGGAGACAGGGTATGGCTACACCTTC
TRBD2,15,TRBV2,TRBJ2-3,few,CASSVLAGETDTQYF,TGTGCCAGCAGTGTTCTAGCGGGAGAAACAGATACGCAGTATTTT
-,16,TRBV12-3/TRBV12-4,TRBJ1-2,-,CASSLGGVLGSYGYTF,TGTGCCAGCAGTTTAGGAGGGGTCCTCGGCAGCTATGGCTACACCTTC
-,16,TRBV5-1,TRBJ1-3,few,CASSLVGALSGNTIYF,TGCGCCAGCAGCTTGGTTGGTGCGCTCTCTGGAAACACCATATATTTT
TRBD1,17,TRBV10-2,TRBJ1-1,many,CASSERQGHGMNTEAFF,TGCGCCAGCAGTGAGAGACAGGGCCACGGGATGAACACTGAAGCTTTCTTT
-,14,TRBV11-2,TRBJ2-2,many,CASSFFGNTGELFF,TGTGCCAGCAGCTTCTTCGGAAACACCGGGGAGCTGTTTTTT
TRBD2,17,TRBV20-1,TRBJ2-3,many,CSARYVPSGGSTDTQYF,TGCAGTGCCCGTTACGTCCCCAGCGGGGGTAGCACAGATACGCAGTATTTT
TRBD2,15,TRBV20-1,TRBJ2-1,-,CSADELTRGYNEQFF,TGCAGTGCGGACGAATTAACGCGGGGGTACAATGAGCAGTTCTTC
-,14,TRBV7-9,TRBJ1-2,-,CASSSDRDNYGYTF,TGTGCCAGCAGCTCGGACCGCGATAACTATGGCTACACCTTC
TRBD1,14,TRBV7-3,TRBJ1-2,many,CASSLGGQAYGYTF,TGTGCCAGCAGCTTGGGAGGACAGGCCTATGGCTACACCTTC
TRBD1,20,TRBV27,TRBJ1-1,many,CASSRGRVWTGVSMNTEAFF,TGTGCCAGCAGCCGAGGGCGGGTGTGGACAGGGGTATCCATGAACACTGAAGCTTTCTTT
TRBD2,17,TRBV5-5,TRBJ2-5,-,CASSHTTTSGSGETQYF,TGTGCCAGCAGTCATACTACTACTAGCGGGAGCGGTGAGACCCAGTACTTC
TRBD2,15,TRBV6-5,TRBJ2-3,many,CASSYRSGGTDTQYF,TGTGCCAGCAGTTACCGAAGCGGGGGGACAGATACGCAGTATTTT
TRBD1,14,TRBV28,TRBJ2-7,many,CASSLRTGAYEQYF,TGCGCCAGCAGCTTGCGGACAGGGGCCTACGAGCAGTACTTC
-,11,TRBV7-9,TRBJ2-1,-,CASSTRDVQFF,TGTGCCAGCAGCACCCGGGACGTACAGTTCTTC
-,11,TRBV4-1,TRBJ2-1,few,CASSQGAEQFF,TGCGCCAGCAGCCAAGGGGCGGAGCAGTTCTTC
-,13,TRBV5-5,TRBJ2-7,many,CASSNLPGMEQYF,TGTGCCAGCAGCAACCTACCAGGGATGGAGCAGTACTTC
TRBD1,16,TRBV29-1,TRBJ2-1,few,CSVLSPSGGSYNEQFF,TGCAGCGTTCTGAGCCCATCAGGGGGCTCCTACAATGAGCAGTTCTTC
-,13,TRBV20-1,TRBJ1-1,many,CSAREQARGLAFF,TGCAGTGCTAGAGAACAGGCTCGGGGACTCGCTTTCTTT
TRBD1,16,TRBV29-1,TRBJ2-1,-,CSVEDPGTGRYNEQFF,TGCAGCGTTGAAGATCCAGGGACAGGGCGATACAATGAGCAGTTCTTC
-,15,TRBV12-3/TRBV12-4,TRBJ2-5,few,CTSSLERTGWETQYF,TGTACCAGCAGTCTAGAGAGAACAGGGTGGGAGACCCAGTACTTC
TRBD2,15,TRBV11-2,TRBJ2-1,once,CASTLAGGPYNEQFF,TGTGCCAGTACCCTAGCGGGAGGGCCGTACAATGAGCAGTTCTTC
-,15,TRBV2,TRBJ1-4,many,CASRNGDRRGEKLFF,TGTGCCAGCAGAAATGGTGACAGGAGGGGTGAAAAACTGTTTTTT
-,13,TRBV15,TRBJ2-7,-,CATSSYQDYEQYF,TGTGCCACCAGCAGTTACCAGGACTACGAGCAGTACTTC
-,15,TRBV9,TRBJ2-5,-,CASSVNDLYWETQYF,TGTGCCAGCAGCGTTAATGACTTGTATTGGGAGACCCAGTACTTC
TRBD1,14,TRBV15,TRBJ1-2,many,CATSRGTGGFGYTF,TGTGCCACCAGCAGAGGGACAGGGGGCTTTGGCTACACCTTC
-,14,TRBV11-2,TRBJ1-2,many,CASSFPRDGYGYTF,TGTGCCAGCAGCTTCCCCAGGGACGGCTATGGCTACACCTTC
-,14,TRBV11-1,TRBJ1-1,-,CASSLSLGHTEAFF,TGTGCCAGCAGCTTATCTCTGGGGCACACTGAAGCTTTCTTT
-,13,TRBV24-1,TRBJ2-1,many,CATLDASINEQFF,TGTGCCACCCTTGACGCCTCTATTAATGAGCAGTTCTTC
TRBD1,13,TRBV5-1,TRBJ2-7,many,CASSLVQGYEQYF,TGTGCCAGCAGCTTAGTACAGGGGTACGAGCAGTACTTC
-,16,TRBV20-1,TRBJ2-1,-,CSATKSLMMGHNEQFF,TGCAGTGCTACCAAAAGTTTAATGATGGGTCACAATGAGCAGTTCTTC
-,15,TRBV18,TRBJ1-1,many,CASSAADARNTEAFF,TGTGCCAGCTCAGCTGCAGACGCTAGGAACACTGAAGCTTTCTTT